This T cell receptor (beta chain) was sequenced in a study of blood T cell repertoires in COVID-19. Overall study context: Acute-phase and convalescent COVID-19 samples originated in the United States, Italy and Spain. From T cells, B-cell-depleted T cells, or PBMCs came the material, which was cDNA or gDNA.

Losses at the gene ends were 2 bases for V and 2 bases for J; bases not matched to a gene: 9. CDR1 GTSNPN and CDR2 SVGIG come from the germline V gene (reference sequence). This CDR3 is 18 amino acids long. In the original analysis: Reference gene primer amplification in the assay estimated nucleated cell counts. Sequenced by immunoSEQ multiplex PCR; TCRdb stores in-frame clones only, minus some. V and J calls and clone size are given by that table; D and trimming were obtained from the DNA. In the table there are about 210,000 clones, approximately 85% of which are singletons. The sequence was obtained from a woman older than 75 with acute or convalescent COVID-19. Sequencing was done on a sample of peripheral blood. This chain links TRBV30 with TRBJ2-3, with 14 bases fitting TRBD2. CDR3: CAWSTYGTSGSNTDTQYF. The DNA for the CDR3 is TGTGCCTGGAGTACATACGGGACTAGCGGGAGTAACACAGATACGCAGTATTTT.